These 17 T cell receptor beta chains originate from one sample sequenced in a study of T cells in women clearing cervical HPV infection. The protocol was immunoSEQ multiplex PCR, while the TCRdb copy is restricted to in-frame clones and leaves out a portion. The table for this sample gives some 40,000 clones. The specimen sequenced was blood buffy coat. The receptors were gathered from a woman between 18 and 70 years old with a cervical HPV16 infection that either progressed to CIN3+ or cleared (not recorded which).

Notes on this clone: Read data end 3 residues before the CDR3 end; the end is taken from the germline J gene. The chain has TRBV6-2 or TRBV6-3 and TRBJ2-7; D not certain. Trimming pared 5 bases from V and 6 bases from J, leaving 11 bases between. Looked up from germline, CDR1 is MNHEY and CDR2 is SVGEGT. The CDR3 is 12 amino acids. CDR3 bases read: TGTGCCAGCAGTCCGTTTCCAGGCGAG. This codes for CASSPFPGE. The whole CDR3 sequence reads CASSPFPGEQYF.

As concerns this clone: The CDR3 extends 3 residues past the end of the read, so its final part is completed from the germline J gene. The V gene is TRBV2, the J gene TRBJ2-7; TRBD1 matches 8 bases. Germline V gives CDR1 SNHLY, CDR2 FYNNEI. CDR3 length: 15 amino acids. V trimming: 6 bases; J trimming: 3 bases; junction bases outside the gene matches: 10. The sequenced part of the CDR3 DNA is TGTGCCAGCAGGGTAGGGACAGGACCCTTCTACGAG. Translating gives CASRVGTGPFYE. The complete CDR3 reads CASRVGTGPFYEQYF.

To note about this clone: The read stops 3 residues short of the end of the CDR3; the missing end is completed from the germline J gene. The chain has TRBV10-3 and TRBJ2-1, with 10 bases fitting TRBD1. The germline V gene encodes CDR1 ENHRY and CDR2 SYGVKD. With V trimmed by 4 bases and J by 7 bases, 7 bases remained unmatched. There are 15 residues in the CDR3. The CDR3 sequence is CAISGMGQGSNEQFF. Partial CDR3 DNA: TGTGCCATCAGTGGGATGGGACAGGGGAGTAATGAG.

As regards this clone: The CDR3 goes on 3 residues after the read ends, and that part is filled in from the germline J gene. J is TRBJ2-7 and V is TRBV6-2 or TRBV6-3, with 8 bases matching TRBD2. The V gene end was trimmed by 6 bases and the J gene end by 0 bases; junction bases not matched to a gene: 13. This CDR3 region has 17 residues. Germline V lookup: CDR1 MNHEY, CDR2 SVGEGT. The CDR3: CASSLGPGLGASYEQYF. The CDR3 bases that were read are TGTGCCAGCAGCCTAGGGCCGGGACTAGGGGCCTCCTACGAG.

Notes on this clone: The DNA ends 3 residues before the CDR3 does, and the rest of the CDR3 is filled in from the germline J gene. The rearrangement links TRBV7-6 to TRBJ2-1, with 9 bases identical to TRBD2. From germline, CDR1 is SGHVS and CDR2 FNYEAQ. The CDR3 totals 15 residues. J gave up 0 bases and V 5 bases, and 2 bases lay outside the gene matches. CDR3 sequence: CASSLLAGSYNEQFF. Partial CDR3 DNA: TGTGCCAGCAGCCTACTAGCGGGCTCCTACAATGAG. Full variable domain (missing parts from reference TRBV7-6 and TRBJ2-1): GAGVSQSPRYKVTKRGQDVALRCDPISGHVSLYWYRQALGQGPEFLTYFNYEAQQDKSGLPNDRFSAERPEGSISTLTIQRTEQRDSAMYRCASSLLAGSYNEQFFGPGTRLTVL.

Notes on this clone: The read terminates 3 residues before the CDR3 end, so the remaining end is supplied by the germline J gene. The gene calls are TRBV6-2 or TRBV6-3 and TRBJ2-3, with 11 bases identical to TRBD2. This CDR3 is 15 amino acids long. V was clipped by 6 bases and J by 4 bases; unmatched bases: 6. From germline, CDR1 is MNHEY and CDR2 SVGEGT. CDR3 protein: CASSKIAGGSDTQYF. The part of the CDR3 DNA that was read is TGTGCCAGCAGCAAAATAGCGGGAGGGTCAGATACG.

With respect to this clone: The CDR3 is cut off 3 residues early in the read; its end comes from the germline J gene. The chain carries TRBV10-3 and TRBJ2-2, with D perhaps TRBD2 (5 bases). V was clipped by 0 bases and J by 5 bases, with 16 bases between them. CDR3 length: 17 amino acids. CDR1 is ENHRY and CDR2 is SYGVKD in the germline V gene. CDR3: CAISESTPNTGTGELFF. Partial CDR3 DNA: TGTGCCATCAGTGAGTCAACTCCAAACACGGGGACCGGGGAG.

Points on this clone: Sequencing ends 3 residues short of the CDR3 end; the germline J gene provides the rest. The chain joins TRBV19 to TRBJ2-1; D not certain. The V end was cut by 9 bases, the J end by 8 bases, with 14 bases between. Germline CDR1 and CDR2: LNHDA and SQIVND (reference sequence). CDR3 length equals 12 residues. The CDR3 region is CASLATDDEQFF. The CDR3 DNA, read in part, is TGTGCCAGCCTCGCGACTGACGATGAG.

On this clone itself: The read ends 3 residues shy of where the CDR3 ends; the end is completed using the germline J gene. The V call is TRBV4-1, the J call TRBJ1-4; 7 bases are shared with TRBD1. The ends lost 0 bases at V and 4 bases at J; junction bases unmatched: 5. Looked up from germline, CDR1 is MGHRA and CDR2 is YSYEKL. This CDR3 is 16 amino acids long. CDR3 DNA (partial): TGCGCCAGCAGCCAAGACAGGGACAGCCTTAATGAAAAA. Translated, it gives CASSQDRDSLNEK. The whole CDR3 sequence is CASSQDRDSLNEKLFF.

This CDR3 is CASSPLTGNQETQYF. CDR3 DNA, as far as it was read: TGTGCCAGCTCACCTTTAACAGGGAACCAAGAGACC. The chain employs TRBV18 and TRBJ2-5; tentatively, D is TRBD1 (6 bases). The read falls 3 residues short of the CDR3 end, and the missing part is taken from the germline J gene. The CDR3 is 15 residues long. Trimming took off 3 bases at V and 0 bases at J, with 11 bases between the two ends. CDR1 is KGHSH and CDR2 is LQKENI in the germline V gene.

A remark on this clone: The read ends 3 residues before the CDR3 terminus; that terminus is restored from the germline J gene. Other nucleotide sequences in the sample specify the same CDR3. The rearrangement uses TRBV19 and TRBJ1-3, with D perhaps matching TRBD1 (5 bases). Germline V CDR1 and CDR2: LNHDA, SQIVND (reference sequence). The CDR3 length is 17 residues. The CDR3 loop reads CASSFDSGTSGRGRIYF. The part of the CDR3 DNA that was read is TGTGCCAGTAGTTTCGACTCCGGGACTAGCGGGAGAGGCCGA.

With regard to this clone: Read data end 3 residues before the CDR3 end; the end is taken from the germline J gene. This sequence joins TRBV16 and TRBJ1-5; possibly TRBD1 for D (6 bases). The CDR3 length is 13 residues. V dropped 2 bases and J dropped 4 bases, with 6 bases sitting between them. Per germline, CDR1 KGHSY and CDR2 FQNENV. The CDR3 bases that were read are TGTGCCAGCAGCCAAACAGGGAATCAGCCC. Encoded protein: CASSQTGNQP. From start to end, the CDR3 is CASSQTGNQPQHF.

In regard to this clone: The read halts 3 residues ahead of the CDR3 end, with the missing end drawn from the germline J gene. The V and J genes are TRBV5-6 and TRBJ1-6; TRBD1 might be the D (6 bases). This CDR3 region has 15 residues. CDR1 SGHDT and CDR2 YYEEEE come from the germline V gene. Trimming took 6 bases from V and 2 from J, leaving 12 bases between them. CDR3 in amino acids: CASKTGSTYNSPLHF. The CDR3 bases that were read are TGTGCCAGCAAAACAGGGAGCACCTATAATTCACCC.

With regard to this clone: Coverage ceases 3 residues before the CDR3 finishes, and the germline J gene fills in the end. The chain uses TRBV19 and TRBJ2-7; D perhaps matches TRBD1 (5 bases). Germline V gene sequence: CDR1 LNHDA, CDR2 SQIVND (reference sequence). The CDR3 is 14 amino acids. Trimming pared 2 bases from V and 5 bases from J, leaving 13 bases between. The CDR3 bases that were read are TGTGCCAGTAGTATAAAAAGGGGCGCCGACGAG. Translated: CASSIKRGADE. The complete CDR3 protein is CASSIKRGADEQYF.

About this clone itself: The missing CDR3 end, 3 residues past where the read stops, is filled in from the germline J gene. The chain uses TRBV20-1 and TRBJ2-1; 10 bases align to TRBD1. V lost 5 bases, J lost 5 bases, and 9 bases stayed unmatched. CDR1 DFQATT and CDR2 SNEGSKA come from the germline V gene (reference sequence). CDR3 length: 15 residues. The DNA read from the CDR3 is TGCAGTGCTCCCGGGACAGGGGTTGGGGACAATGAG. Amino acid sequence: CSAPGTGVGDNE. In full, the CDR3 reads CSAPGTGVGDNEQFF.

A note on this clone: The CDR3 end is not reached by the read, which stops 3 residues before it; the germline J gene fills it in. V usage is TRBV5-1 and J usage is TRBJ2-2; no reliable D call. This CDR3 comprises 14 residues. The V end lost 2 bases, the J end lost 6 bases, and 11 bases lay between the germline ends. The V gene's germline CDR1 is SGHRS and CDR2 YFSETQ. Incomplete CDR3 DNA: TGCGCCAGCAGCTTACGCGTTATGGCCGGGGAG. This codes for CASSLRVMAGE. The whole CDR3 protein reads CASSLRVMAGELFF.

CDR3 DNA (partial): TGTGCCAGCTCACCGATGGACTTCCGAGGGGAG. It specifies CASSPMDFRGE. The CDR3 in full is CASSPMDFRGELFF. The genes are TRBV18 and TRBJ2-2, with a possible D match to TRBD2 (5 bases). The sequenced fragment ends 3 residues before the CDR3 boundary, so the rest is inferred from the germline J gene. V lost 3 bases and J lost 8, with 13 bases in between. CDR1 KGHSH and CDR2 LQKENI come from the germline V gene. This CDR3 contains 14 residues.